This TCR beta chain is drawn from a study of T-cell memory formation after mild COVID-19. Study results and caveats: A subset of responding clones appeared in pre-infection memory, suggesting cross-reactive memory joined.

TCRdb recomputed calls from the 5' RACE reads with MiXCR, one row per CDR3 protein. The sample yields over 300,000 distinct CDR3 sequences, more than 20% seen once. Germline V CDR1 and CDR2: SGHAT, FQNNGV. Between the trimmed V and J ends, which lost 1 base and 6 bases, there was a span of 9 bases. The CDR3 consists of 13 residues. About this clonotype itself: Its antigen is unknown.

The V and J genes are TRBV11-2 and TRBJ1-2, with D hard to call. The sequenced sample was PBMCs or a T cell subset sorted from them (not recorded which). This TCR was sampled from a young man who had mild COVID-19 (a few samples of this study predate the infection). Cell type and time point are not known. This CDR3 is CASSLVDNHGYTF. The CDR3 region has the DNA TGTGCCAGCAGCTTAGTAGACAACCATGGCTACACCTTC. Full variable domain (missing parts from reference TRBV11-2 and TRBJ1-2): EAGVAQSPRYKIIEKRQSVAFWCNPISGHATLYWYQQILGQGPKLLIQFQNNGVVDDSQLPKDRFSAERLKGVDSTLKIQPAKLEDSAVYLCASSLVDNHGYTFGSGTRLTVV.